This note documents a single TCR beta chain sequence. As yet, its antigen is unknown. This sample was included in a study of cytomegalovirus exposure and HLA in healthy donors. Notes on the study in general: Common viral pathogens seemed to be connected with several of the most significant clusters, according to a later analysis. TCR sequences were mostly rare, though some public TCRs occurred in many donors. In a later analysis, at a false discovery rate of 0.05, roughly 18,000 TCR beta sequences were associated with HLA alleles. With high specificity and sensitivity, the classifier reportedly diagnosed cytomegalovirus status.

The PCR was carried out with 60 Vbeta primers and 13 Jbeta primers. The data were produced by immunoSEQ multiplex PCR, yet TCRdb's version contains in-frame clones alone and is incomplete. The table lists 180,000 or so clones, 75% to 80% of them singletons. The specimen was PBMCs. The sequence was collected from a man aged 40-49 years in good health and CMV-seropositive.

CDR3: CASSVGISGYNEQFF. The CDR3 DNA reads TGTGCCAGCAGTGTTGGTATTAGCGGATACAATGAGCAGTTCTTC. The genes are TRBV6-1 and TRBJ2-1, with TRBD2 as a possible D gene (6 bases). The V gene lost 4 bases and the J gene lost 4 bases, with 14 bases spanning the gap. CDR1 is MNHNS and CDR2 is SASEGT in the germline V gene. CDR3 length: 15 amino acids.